This entry is about one T cell receptor beta chain. These data come from a study of blood T cell repertoires in COVID-19. The overall study: Italy, Spain and the United States were the sources of the convalescent and acute COVID-19 samples. Sources were T cells, B-cell-depleted T cells, or PBMCs; the material itself was cDNA or gDNA.

The CDR3 contains 14 residues. V lost 6 bases to trimming and J lost 2 bases; unmatched junction nucleotides: 6. The germline V gene encodes CDR1 LGHNA and CDR2 YNFKEQ. Original methodology: Amplification with reference gene primers provided the estimates of nucleated cell counts. Generated by immunoSEQ multiplex PCR, the TCRdb table keeps only in-frame clones and is missing some. V and J calls and clone size follow that table, whereas D and trimming were derived from the DNA. The table shows about 120,000 clones, with 80% to 85% occurring only once. The receptor comes from a woman in her forties or fifties with acute or convalescent COVID-19. Sequencing was done on a sample of peripheral blood. The chain combines TRBV4-2 with TRBJ1-2, with TRBD1 identical over 7 bases. The CDR3 region is CASSRRGQNYGYTF. For the CDR3, the DNA is TGTGCCAGCAGTCGCCGGGGACAGAACTATGGCTACACCTTC.